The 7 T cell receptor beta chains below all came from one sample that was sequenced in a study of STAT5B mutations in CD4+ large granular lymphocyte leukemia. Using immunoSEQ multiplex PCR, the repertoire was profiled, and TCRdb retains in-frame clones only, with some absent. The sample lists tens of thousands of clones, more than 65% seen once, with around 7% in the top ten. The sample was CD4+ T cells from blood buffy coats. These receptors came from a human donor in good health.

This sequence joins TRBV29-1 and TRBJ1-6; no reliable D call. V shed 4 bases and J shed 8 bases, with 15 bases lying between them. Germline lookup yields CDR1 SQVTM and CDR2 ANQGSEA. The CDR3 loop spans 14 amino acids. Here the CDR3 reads CSVGSGRMDSPLHF. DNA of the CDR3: TGCAGCGTTGGATCGGGCAGGATGGATTCACCCCTCCACTTT.

CDR3 nucleotides: TGTGCCAGCTCGAGCCTAGCGGGGGACGGAGATACGCAGTATTTT. It translates to CASSSLAGDGDTQYF. This chain connects TRBV18 to TRBJ2-3; the match to TRBD2 covers 10 bases. Germline CDR1 KGHSH, CDR2 LQKENI. The CDR3 totals 15 residues. V lost 6 bases to trimming and J lost 5 bases; unmatched junction nucleotides: 8.

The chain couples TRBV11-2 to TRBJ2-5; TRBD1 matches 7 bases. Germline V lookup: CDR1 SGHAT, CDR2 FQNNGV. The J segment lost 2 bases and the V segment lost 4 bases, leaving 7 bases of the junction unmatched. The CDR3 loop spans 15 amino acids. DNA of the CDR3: TGTGCCAGCAGCTCGGGGACAGCCTATCAAGAGACCCAGTACTTC. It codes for CASSSGTAYQETQYF.

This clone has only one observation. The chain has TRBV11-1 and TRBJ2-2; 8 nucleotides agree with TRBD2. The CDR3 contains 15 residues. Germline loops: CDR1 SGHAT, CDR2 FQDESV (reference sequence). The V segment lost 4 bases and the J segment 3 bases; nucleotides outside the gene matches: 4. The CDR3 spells CASSSQLADTGELFF. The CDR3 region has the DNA TGTGCCAGCAGCTCGCAACTAGCGGACACCGGGGAGCTGTTTTTT.

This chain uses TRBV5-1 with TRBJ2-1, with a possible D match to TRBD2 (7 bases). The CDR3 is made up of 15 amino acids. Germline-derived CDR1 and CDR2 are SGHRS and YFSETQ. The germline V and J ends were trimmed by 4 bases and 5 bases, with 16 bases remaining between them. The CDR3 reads CASSQGTGTNNEQFF. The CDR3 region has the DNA TGCGCCAGCAGCCAGGGGACGGGGACTAACAATGAGCAGTTCTTC.

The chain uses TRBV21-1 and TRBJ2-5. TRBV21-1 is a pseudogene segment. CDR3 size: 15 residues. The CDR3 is CAIKFKPITQETQYF. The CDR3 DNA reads TGTGCCATCAAATTCAAGCCGATTACCCAGGAGACCCAGTACTTC.

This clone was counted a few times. The CDR3 DNA is TGTGCCAGCTCACCGTTCGGACAAATAATACAGCCCCAGCATTTT. Amino acids: CASSPFGQIIQPQHF. V usage is TRBV18 and J usage is TRBJ1-5; TRBD1 might be the D (5 bases). Trimming pared 3 bases from V and 7 bases from J, leaving 16 bases between. Per germline, CDR1 KGHSH and CDR2 LQKENI. The CDR3 loop spans 15 amino acids.